One and the same sample provided the 15 T cell receptor beta chains below, sequenced in a study of Graves' ophthalmopathy and Graves' hyperthyroidism. Beta-chain TCR CDR3 regions were amplified from RNA transcripts. First-round RT-PCR with HTBI primers preceded a second-round multiplex PCR. TCRdb re-derived calls from the multiplex PCR reads in MiXCR, one entry per CDR3 protein. The data show some 1.1 million distinct CDR3 sequences, less than 45% seen once. Sequenced material: peripheral blood or thyroid tissue (not recorded which). These receptors all stem from an adult man with Graves' hyperthyroidism.

This clonotype has ten or more counts. This rearrangement joins TRBV10-2 to TRBJ2-7, with a possible D match to TRBD1 (6 bases). The CDR3 runs to 13 residues. Germline CDR1 and CDR2: WSHSY and SAAADI. Trimming removed 5 bases at V and 4 bases at J, with 12 bases between. The CDR3 nucleotides read TGCGCCAGCAGTCCGGGACACCTTTACGAGCAGTACTTC. It specifies CASSPGHLYEQYF.

Only a few counts were recorded for this clonotype. A much larger clone lies one base from this, so it may be a read error. The chain links TRBV15 to TRBJ1-5; 7 bases line up with TRBD1. The CDR3 totals 16 residues. Germline values: CDR1 LNHNV, CDR2 YYDKDF (reference sequence). The V gene end was trimmed by 3 bases and the J gene end by 3 bases; junction bases not matched to a gene: 8. The CDR3 loop is CATSRGRGINNQPQHF. CDR3 DNA sequence: TGTGCCACCAGCAGGGGCAGGGGGATCAACAATCAGCCCCAGCATTTT.

This clonotype was seen repeatedly, ten times or more. The chain combines TRBV2 with TRBJ1-1; unclear D gene. Trimming removed 4 bases at V and 4 bases at J, with 13 bases between. The CDR3 has 14 residues. CDR1 SNHLY and CDR2 FYNNEI come from the germline V gene. CDR3 bases: TGTGCCAGCAGTGTTGCGTTTGGGCGCACTGAAGCTTTCTTT. It translates to CASSVAFGRTEAFF.

This clonotype turned up a few times. Mismatch with germline at one junction end may stem from a read error. This chain joins TRBV12-3 or TRBV12-4 and TRBJ1-2; D uncertain. The CDR3 contains 8 residues. CDR3 protein: CASSFTAF. CDR3 nucleotide sequence: TGTGCCAGCAGTTTCACGGCCTTC.

The sample holds a few counts of this clonotype. The chain uses TRBV5-1 and TRBJ1-1; D uncertain. CDR3 length: 15 residues. Germline lookup yields CDR1 SGHRS and CDR2 YFSETQ. Trimming left V 0 bases short and J 4 bases short, with 13 bases between. CDR3 sequence: CASSLVGPKTTEAFF. The CDR3 bases are TGCGCCAGCAGCTTGGTTGGACCCAAGACCACTGAAGCTTTCTTT.

This clonotype was seen many times. The gene calls are TRBV9 and TRBJ2-5, with TRBD1 matching 10 bases. V shed 3 bases, J shed 5 bases, and the junction held 10 bases outside the gene matches. Germline CDR1 and CDR2: SGDLS and YYNGEE. The CDR3 length is 16 residues. CDR3 residues: CASSARGTGAGETQYF. The CDR3, as DNA: TGTGCCAGCAGCGCCAGAGGGACAGGGGCCGGCGAGACCCAGTACTTC.

As regards this clonotype: In this CDR3 the conserved last residue, phenylalanine or tryptophan, is missing, so a read error is likely. The DNA is left out, because the CDR3 cannot be placed on it with certainty; the CDR3 is given as TCRdb lists it. The chain couples TRBV20-1 to TRBJ2-7. The length of the CDR3 is 8 amino acids, counting both ends. CDR1 is DFQATT and CDR2 is SNEGSKA in the germline V gene (reference sequence). CDR3 loop: CSARHLAR.

As concerns this clonotype: A much larger clone is a single base away; this may be a read error. V is TRBV11-2 and J is TRBJ2-7; 7 bases match TRBD1. The CDR3 sequence is 14 residues long. Germline V gene sequence: CDR1 SGHAT, CDR2 FQNNGV. As DNA, the CDR3 is TGTGCCAACAGCCAGGGGACAGCTAGATACGAGCAGTACTTC. The encoded protein is CANSQGTARYEQYF.

This clonotype appeared a few times. The V call is TRBV25-1, the J call TRBJ2-5; TRBD2 agrees at 7 bases. The germline V gene has CDR1 MGHDK and CDR2 SYGVNS. The CDR3 runs 16 residues. Trimming at V came to 7 bases and at J to 2 bases, leaving 13 bases not matched to a gene. The CDR3 is CASKREIGLEQETQYF. DNA for the CDR3: TGTGCCAGCAAACGGGAGATTGGACTAGAGCAAGAGACCCAGTACTTC.

The rearrangement joins TRBV10-3 to TRBJ2-7, with D perhaps TRBD1 (5 bases). From germline, CDR1 is ENHRY and CDR2 SYGVKD. Trimming removed 6 bases from V and 1 base from J, with 13 bases in between. CDR3 length: 14 amino acids. Here the CDR3 reads CAISLDKQSYEQYF. The CDR3 DNA reads TGTGCCATCAGCCTGGACAAGCAGTCCTACGAGCAGTACTTC.

There are a few counts of this clonotype. The chain employs TRBV12-3 or TRBV12-4 and TRBJ2-7, with a tentative D call TRBD2 (6 bases). V was pared by 1 base and J by 4 bases, with 23 bases between. The CDR3 contains 18 residues. The CDR3: CASSLGAPGDFEWYEQYF. CDR3 nucleotide sequence: TGTGCCAGCAGTTTAGGCGCCCCCGGGGACTTCGAGTGGTACGAGCAGTACTTC.

In DNA form, the CDR3 reads TGTCCCGGCCGCTCCTACGAGCAGTACTTC. Its protein is CPGRSYEQYF. V usage is TRBV7-2 and J usage is TRBJ2-7; D is uncertain. Germline CDR1 SGHTA, CDR2 FQGNSA. CDR3 length: 10 amino acids.

This clonotype was observed at least ten times. CDR3 DNA: TGTGCCATCAGCACTACAGGGAGCTTAGCTTTCTTT. This gives the protein CAISTTGSLAFF. The V gene is TRBV10-3, the J gene TRBJ1-1, with D possibly being TRBD1 (6 bases). The CDR3 contains 12 residues. The germline V and J ends were trimmed by 6 bases and 10 bases, with 15 bases remaining between them. The germline gives CDR1 ENHRY, CDR2 SYGVKD.

The table lists this clonotype with many counts. Here the CDR3 reads CASSRDRAFLHF. The CDR3 DNA is TGCGCCAGCAGCCGGGACAGAGCCTTCCTCCACTTT. The rearrangement links TRBV4-3 to TRBJ1-6, with TRBD1 matching 7 bases. V trimming: 4 bases; J trimming: 15 bases; junction bases outside the gene matches: 6. This CDR3 spans 12 amino acids. From germline, CDR1 is LGHNA and CDR2 YSLEER.

This clonotype was seen ten or more times. The gene calls are TRBV10-3 and TRBJ1-3, with no clear D. This CDR3 is 13 amino acids long. Looked up from germline, CDR1 is ENHRY and CDR2 is SYGVKD. The V and J ends lost 9 bases and 2 bases respectively, with 11 bases between them. CDR3 in amino acids: CAISAGPGNTIYF. The CDR3 DNA is TGTGCCATATCGGCCGGGCCTGGAAACACCATATATTTT.